The 22 T cell receptor beta chains listed next were all sequenced from one sample in a study of siplizumab effects on memory and regulatory T cells. Data came from immunoSEQ multiplex PCR; TCRdb stores just in-frame clones and leaves some out. Counted here are more than 75,000 clones, roughly 93% occurring once; the ten biggest clones make up about 6.7%. The material sequenced was CD8+ T cells sorted from blood. These receptors were collected from a human donor in good health.

The genes are TRBV30 and TRBJ2-5, with 7 bases matching TRBD1. The J call may be wrong; the DNA end is better matched by TRBJ2-7. The CDR3 runs 15 residues. CDR1 is GTSNPN and CDR2 is SVGIG in the germline V gene (reference sequence). CDR3 nucleotides: TGTGCCTGGAGTAGTAGGGACAGTTCCTTCTACGAGCAGTACTTC. It specifies CAWSSRDSSFYEQYF.

The chain carries TRBV5-4 and TRBJ2-7; D is ambiguous. Per the germline V gene, CDR1 is SGHNT and CDR2 is YYREEE (reference sequence). CDR3 length: 14 residues. V was trimmed by 4 bases and J by 2 bases, leaving 13 bases between them. This chain's CDR3 is CASSTTLKPYEQYF. Written as DNA, the CDR3 is TGTGCCAGCAGCACTACCCTCAAACCCTACGAGCAGTACTTC.

The chain is built from TRBV30 and TRBJ1-1, with unresolved D. Trimming stripped 1 base from V and 8 bases from J, with 11 bases between. The CDR3 runs to 12 residues. Germline-derived CDR1 and CDR2 are GTSNPN and SVGIG (reference sequence). The CDR3 is CAWSALSSEAFF. CDR3 nucleotide sequence: TGTGCCTGGAGTGCCCTATCCTCCGAAGCTTTCTTT.

This sequence joins TRBV27 and TRBJ2-7, with D tentatively TRBD2 (6 bases). Deletions cut 1 base from V and 4 bases from J, with 8 bases between. CDR1 and CDR2 from the germline V gene are MNHEY and SMNVEV (reference sequence). The CDR3 has 13 residues. The CDR3 sequence is CASSLLRGYEQYF. In DNA, the CDR3 is TGTGCCAGCAGTTTATTACGGGGGTACGAGCAGTACTTC.

The chain is built from TRBV27 and TRBJ2-7; 7 positions agree with TRBD2. From germline, CDR1 is MNHEY and CDR2 SMNVEV (reference sequence). V was clipped by 6 bases and J by 6 bases; unmatched bases: 5. The CDR3 runs to 12 residues. CDR3 sequence (DNA): TGTGCCAGCAGCACTAGCGTGGGCGAGCAGTACTTC. This sequence encodes CASSTSVGEQYF.

The chain links TRBV6-1 to TRBJ1-1; D is uncertain. V dropped 3 bases and J dropped 1 base, with 9 bases sitting between them. The length of the CDR3 is 14 residues. In germline, CDR1 is MNHNS, CDR2 SASEGT. The CDR3 DNA follows: TGTGCCAGCAGTGATTCGTTCGCGAACACTGAAGCTTTCTTT. Residues: CASSDSFANTEAFF.

The CDR3 loop reads CASSPLSSPLHF. In DNA form, the CDR3 reads TGTGCCAGCAGTCCTCTGAGTTCACCCCTCCACTTT. J is TRBJ1-6 and V is TRBV11-2; D is uncertain. In germline, CDR1 is SGHAT, CDR2 FQNNGV. This CDR3 has 12 residues. Trimming pared 6 bases from V and 9 bases from J, leaving 9 bases between. The whole variable domain, remainder taken from reference TRBV11-2 and TRBJ1-6, is EAGVAQSPRYKIIEKRQSVAFWCNPISGHATLYWYQQILGQGPKLLIQFQNNGVVDDSQLPKDRFSAERLKGVDSTLKIQPAKLEDSAVYLCASSPLSSPLHFGNGTRLTVT.

The CDR3 nucleotides are TGTGCCAGCAGTTTCCTCGGGGTAGCGGGAAGCTCCTACAATGAGCAGTTCTTC. Amino acids: CASSFLGVAGSSYNEQFF. The chain couples TRBV27 to TRBJ2-1, with 8 bases matching TRBD2. This CDR3 comprises 18 residues. Losses at the gene ends were 3 bases for V and 0 bases for J; bases not matched to a gene: 10. Germline V gene lookup returns CDR1 MNHEY and CDR2 SMNVEV (reference sequence).

The sample holds one count of this clone. The chain couples TRBV7-9 to TRBJ2-2, with D perhaps being TRBD1 or TRBD2 (6 bases each). Per germline, CDR1 SEHNR and CDR2 FQNEAQ (reference sequence). The CDR3 runs 12 residues. Deletions cut 7 bases from V and 8 bases from J, with 11 bases between. The CDR3 nucleotides are TGTGCCAGCACCACGGGGGCAGGGGAGCTGTTTTTT. Its protein is CASTTGAGELFF.

This rearrangement joins TRBV5-4 to TRBJ1-2, with unresolved D. Looked up from germline, CDR1 is SGHNT and CDR2 is YYREEE (reference sequence). CDR3 size: 15 residues. With 6 bases removed from V and 3 bases from J, the gap between germline ends came to 18 bases. The CDR3 reads CASTERGGKYYGYTF. The CDR3 coding sequence is TGTGCCAGCACGGAGCGAGGTGGGAAATACTATGGCTACACCTTC.

This sequence joins TRBV27 and TRBJ1-5; the D gene is possibly TRBD1 (6 bases). From germline, CDR1 is MNHEY and CDR2 SMNVEV (reference sequence). Between the trimmed V and J ends, which lost 2 bases and 3 bases, there was a span of 8 bases. The CDR3 is 14 amino acids. In nucleotides, the CDR3 is TGTGCCAGCAGTTTAAGGGGGATCAATCAGCCCCAGCATTTT. Amino acids: CASSLRGINQPQHF.

The chain is built from TRBV7-2 and TRBJ2-3; 7 bases are a match to TRBD2. V dropped 0 bases and J dropped 2; count of bases not matched to a gene: 11. The CDR3 has 18 amino acids. Germline V gene sequence: CDR1 SGHTA, CDR2 FQGNSA. CDR3 residues: CASSLAGLRAGNTDTQYF. The CDR3 DNA reads as TGTGCCAGCAGCTTAGCTGGGTTAAGAGCGGGAAACACAGATACGCAGTATTTT.

V gene TRBV27 combines with J gene TRBJ2-3; D not resolved. This CDR3 contains 16 residues. V shed 2 bases and J shed 4 bases, with 16 bases lying between them. Germline CDR1 is MNHEY and CDR2 is SMNVEV (reference sequence). CDR3 amino acids: CASSLGDIVDADTQYF. Written as DNA, the CDR3 is TGTGCCAGCAGTTTAGGCGACATAGTCGATGCAGATACGCAGTATTTT.

J is TRBJ2-1 and V is TRBV5-4; 10 nucleotides line up with TRBD2. Germline loops: CDR1 SGHNT, CDR2 YYREEE (reference sequence). This CDR3 contains 16 residues. V gave up 1 base and J gave up 3 bases; unmatched junction bases: 4. The CDR3 nucleotides read TGTGCCAGCAGCTTGTCTTCTAGCGGGAGCTACAATGAGCAGTTCTTC. Protein sequence: CASSLSSSGSYNEQFF.

Only a few counts were recorded for this clone. This rearrangement joins TRBV30 to TRBJ1-5; 8 bases align to TRBD1. Per germline, CDR1 GTSNPN and CDR2 SVGIG (reference sequence). V was clipped by 5 bases and J by 2 bases; unmatched bases: 5. CDR3 size: 14 residues. The CDR3: CAWAGGAGNQPQHF. The CDR3 DNA follows: TGTGCCTGGGCAGGGGGCGCGGGCAATCAGCCCCAGCATTTT.

A word on this clone: Germline is not matched at one junction end, which may reflect a read error. V gene TRBV6-6 combines with J gene TRBJ2-1, with D maybe TRBD2 (5 bases). The CDR3 sequence is 15 residues long. CDR1 is MNHNY, CDR2 SVGAGI, per germline (reference sequence). CDR3 sequence: CASSLRGASDNEQFF. CDR3 nucleotide sequence: TGTGCCAGCAGTCTCCGGGGAGCCTCCGACAATGAGCAGTTCTTC.

The V and J genes are TRBV29-1 and TRBJ2-3, with 7 positions matching TRBD2. The CDR3 runs 15 residues. Germline CDR1 SQVTM, CDR2 ANQGSEA. After removal of 3 bases from V and 1 base from J, the junction contained 7 bases not matched to a gene. The CDR3 reads CSVDGLLAGTDTQYF. The CDR3 DNA follows: TGCAGCGTTGATGGTCTGCTAGCGGGCACAGATACGCAGTATTTT.

CDR3 protein: CASGLNNGGYNEQFF. CDR3 sequence (DNA): TGTGCTAGTGGTTTGAATAACGGGGGATACAATGAGCAGTTCTTC. V usage is TRBV12-5 and J usage is TRBJ2-1; D may be TRBD2 (6 bases). V lost 2 bases to trimming and J lost 4 bases, with 12 bases between them. Germline V CDR1 and CDR2: LGHNT, FRNRAP. The CDR3 has 15 residues.

This clone showed up just a few times. This chain connects TRBV4-2 to TRBJ1-5; D gene unclear. The V and J ends lost 4 bases and 3 bases respectively, with 7 bases between them. This CDR3 has 13 amino acids. The germline V gene encodes CDR1 LGHNA and CDR2 YNFKEQ. CDR3 sequence: CASSLLLNQPQHF. The CDR3 DNA reads as TGTGCCAGCAGCCTCCTTCTCAATCAGCCCCAGCATTTT.

This rearrangement joins TRBV4-2 to TRBJ1-1; D call uncertain. The CDR3 is made up of 15 amino acids. Looked up from germline, CDR1 is LGHNA and CDR2 is YNFKEQ. V was cut by 0 bases and J by 4 bases, with 12 bases left in between. DNA for the CDR3: TGTGCCAGCAGCCAAGATCCCCTCCTTGGCACTGAAGCTTTCTTT. Its translation is CASSQDPLLGTEAFF.

V usage is TRBV25-1 and J usage is TRBJ2-2; D could derive from TRBD1 or TRBD2 (6 bases each). The germline CDR1 and CDR2 sequences are MGHDK and SYGVNS. Deletions cut 3 bases from V and 6 bases from J, with 11 bases between. The CDR3 consists of 14 residues. The CDR3: CASSDYREAGELFF. The CDR3 nucleotides are TGTGCCAGCAGTGATTACAGGGAGGCCGGGGAGCTGTTTTTT.

V is TRBV11-1 and J is TRBJ1-2; weak D call: TRBD1 (5 bases). Germline CDR1 is SGHAT and CDR2 is FQDESV (reference sequence). The CDR3 loop spans 12 amino acids. V was pared by 4 bases and J by 7 bases, with 10 bases between. DNA of the CDR3: TGTGCCAGCAGCTCAGGGCTATCTGGCTACACCTTC. This translates into CASSSGLSGYTF.